These 23 T cell receptor beta chains came from one sample sequenced in a study of T cells after yellow fever vaccination. TCRdb reprocessed the 5' RACE reads with MiXCR, giving one entry per CDR3 protein. The table records about 300,000 distinct CDR3 sequences, approximately 10% of them present only once. Source: CD4+ T cells sorted from PBMCs, taken 5 days after the yellow fever booster vaccination. The receptor source for this set is a man between 18 and 29 years old who received the YFV17D yellow fever vaccine.

This clonotype was observed a few times. V is TRBV20-1 and J is TRBJ2-1, with TRBD2 matching 11 bases. The J segment lost 7 bases and the V segment lost 6 bases, leaving 2 bases of the junction unmatched. The V gene's germline CDR1 is DFQATT and CDR2 SNEGSKA (reference sequence). The CDR3 contains 12 residues. CDR3 residues: CSARTSGNEQFF. CDR3 in DNA: TGCAGTGCCCGGACTAGCGGGAATGAGCAGTTCTTC.

The table lists this clonotype with a few counts. The CDR3 region is CASSIGRERSTEAFF. The CDR3 DNA follows: TGTGCCAGTAGTATTGGTCGGGAAAGGAGCACTGAAGCTTTCTTT. V and J are TRBV19 and TRBJ1-1; no firm D call. This CDR3 contains 15 residues. The V gene lost 3 bases and the J gene lost 4 bases, with 15 bases spanning the gap. Germline V gives CDR1 LNHDA, CDR2 SQIVND (reference sequence).

The rearrangement uses TRBV11-3 and TRBJ1-1, with unresolved D. The CDR3 length is 15 residues. From germline, CDR1 is SGHNT and CDR2 YENEEA. V lost 0 bases to trimming and J lost 4 bases, with 12 bases between them. The CDR3 spells CASSLDGRPGTEAFF. In DNA form, the CDR3 reads TGTGCCAGCAGCTTAGATGGCCGCCCGGGCACTGAAGCTTTCTTT.

This clonotype was picked up a small number of times. The J gene is TRBJ2-7, the V gene TRBV28; 8 positions match TRBD2. Trimming removed 3 bases from V and 0 bases from J; junction bases left unmatched: 19. Germline V lookup: CDR1 MDHEN, CDR2 SYDVKM. The CDR3 loop spans 20 amino acids. Written as DNA, the CDR3 is TGTGCCAGCAGTTTTCCCTCGGCGGGGGGCCCTTCTTCCAGCTCCTACGAGCAGTACGTC. Encoded protein: CASSFPSAGGPSSSSYEQYV.

This clonotype has ten or more counts. This chain joins TRBV6-1 and TRBJ2-5; D tentatively reads TRBD1 or TRBD2 (5 bases each). V dropped 6 bases and J dropped 2 bases, with 10 bases sitting between them. The CDR3 loop spans 13 amino acids. Germline values: CDR1 MNHNS, CDR2 SASEGT. In DNA form, the CDR3 reads TGTGCCAGCAGGCCGGGACGGCAAGAGACCCAGTACTTC. Amino acid sequence: CASRPGRQETQYF.

This chain connects TRBV25-1 to TRBJ2-2; D is unclear. Germline CDR1 and CDR2: MGHDK and SYGVNS. Trimming cost V 7 bases and J 3 bases, with 15 bases left between them. The CDR3 spans 15 residues. The CDR3 loop reads CASKSNRGYTGELFF. CDR3 DNA: TGTGCCAGCAAAAGCAACAGAGGCTACACCGGGGAGCTGTTTTTT.

The rearrangement links TRBV5-4 to TRBJ2-3, with D unclear. The germline V gene has CDR1 SGHNT and CDR2 YYREEE (reference sequence). The CDR3 is 15 amino acids. V lost 1 base and J 1 base, leaving 10 bases between the germline ends. Here the CDR3 DNA reads TGTGCCAGCAGCTTGTACAGATCCGGCACAGATACGCAGTATTTT. Translating it yields CASSLYRSGTDTQYF.

This clonotype has ten or more counts. The chain is built from TRBV5-1 and TRBJ2-3; D is ambiguous. CDR3 size: 13 residues. Germline values: CDR1 SGHRS, CDR2 YFSETQ. The ends were cut back, 4 bases at V and 6 bases at J, with 12 bases in the middle. In DNA form, the CDR3 reads TGCGCCAGCAGCCAACCAGAAGGGGATACGCAGTATTTT. This gives the protein CASSQPEGDTQYF.

This clonotype was seen repeatedly, ten times or more. The chain combines TRBV5-1 with TRBJ2-1; D is undetermined. This CDR3 is built from 15 residues. Germline V CDR1 and CDR2: SGHRS, YFSETQ. With 0 bases removed from V and 0 bases from J, the gap between germline ends came to 7 bases. DNA of the CDR3: TGCGCCAGCAGCTTGGCCTCCCTCTCCTACAATGAGCAGTTCTTC. Amino acids: CASSLASLSYNEQFF.

The chain couples TRBV7-9 to TRBJ2-1; 9 positions agree with TRBD1. V lost 4 bases and J lost 0; bases outside the gene matches: 10. Per the germline V gene, CDR1 is SEHNR and CDR2 is FQNEAQ (reference sequence). The CDR3 runs to 18 residues. In nucleotides, the CDR3 is TGTGCCAGCAGCTCCGGGTCCGGACAGGGGAGCTCCTACAATGAGCAGTTCTTC. Its protein product is CASSSGSGQGSSYNEQFF.

This clonotype was observed many times. V usage is TRBV4-2 and J usage is TRBJ1-2; D uncertain. Trimming shortened V by 0 bases and J by 8 bases, and 10 bases separated the two germline ends. The CDR3 has 13 residues. The germline CDR1 and CDR2 sequences are LGHNA and YNFKEQ. The CDR3 nucleotides are TGTGCCAGCAGCCAAGAGGTCCTTGGGGGCTACACCTTC. Amino acids: CASSQEVLGGYTF.

This clonotype was counted only a few times. The chain is built from TRBV24-1 and TRBJ2-5, with 9 positions matching TRBD1. V shed 9 bases and J 2 bases; nucleotides not matched to a gene: 3. The CDR3 covers 13 residues. In germline, CDR1 is KGHDR, CDR2 SFDVKD. The CDR3, as DNA: TGTGCCACCGCCGGGACAGGGCAAGAGACCCAGTACTTC. Its protein product is CATAGTGQETQYF.

This clonotype has more than one count but fewer than ten. The chain uses TRBV20-1 and TRBJ2-1; D unclear. In germline, CDR1 is DFQATT, CDR2 SNEGSKA (reference sequence). The CDR3 covers 11 residues. Trimming removed 7 bases from V and 2 bases from J, with 6 bases in between. CDR3 coding DNA: TGCAGTGTTTTAGCCTACAATGAGCAGTTCTTC. As protein: CSVLAYNEQFF.

The V and J genes are TRBV7-2 and TRBJ2-5; D is unclear. This CDR3 is built from 14 residues. The V end was cut by 5 bases, the J end by 4 bases, with 14 bases between. The germline gives CDR1 SGHTA, CDR2 FQGNSA. CDR3 DNA: TGTGCCAGCAGCCCTTATGGGGTAACAGAGACCCAGTACTTC. Translation: CASSPYGVTETQYF.

This clonotype has just a few counts. V gene TRBV4-1 combines with J gene TRBJ2-5; 13 bases map to TRBD2. The germline CDR1 and CDR2 sequences are MGHRA and YSYEKL. The CDR3 sequence is 22 residues long. With V trimmed by 4 bases and J by 2 bases, 22 bases remained unmatched. This chain's CDR3 is CASSLKTPTSGGAGSLQETQYF. Written as DNA, the CDR3 is TGCGCCAGCAGCCTCAAGACCCCTACTAGCGGGGGGGCCGGATCCCTTCAAGAGACCCAGTACTTC.

This clonotype was seen ten or more times. The V and J genes are TRBV5-1 and TRBJ2-2; possible D gene TRBD2, 6 bases. Germline assignment: CDR1 SGHRS and CDR2 YFSETQ. Trimming removed 5 bases from V and 5 bases from J, with 13 bases in between. This CDR3 has 14 residues. Written as DNA, the CDR3 is TGCGCCAGCAGTTCCGGGAGTCCTACCGGGGAGCTGTTTTTT. This translates into CASSSGSPTGELFF.

This clonotype was detected only a few times. The rearrangement links TRBV6-1 to TRBJ2-7; D gene unclear. CDR3 size: 11 residues. Trimming stripped 6 bases from V and 6 bases from J, with 9 bases between. From germline, CDR1 is MNHNS and CDR2 SASEGT. As DNA, the CDR3 is TGTGCCAGCAGCCCTCGGACCGAGCAGTACGTC. Amino acids: CASSPRTEQYV.

This clonotype was observed a few times. The CDR3 sequence: CAWALRSLNQPQHF. CDR3 DNA: TGTGCCTGGGCCTTACGGAGCCTCAATCAGCCCCAGCATTTT. V is TRBV30 and J is TRBJ1-5, with D hard to call. The germline CDR1 and CDR2 sequences are GTSNPN and SVGIG (reference sequence). This CDR3 contains 14 residues. Trimming stripped 5 bases from V and 3 bases from J, with 14 bases between.

The rearrangement joins TRBV2 to TRBJ2-7; 9 bases line up with TRBD1. V shed 4 bases, J shed 7 bases, and the junction held 5 bases outside the gene matches. Germline values: CDR1 SNHLY, CDR2 FYNNEI. The CDR3 is made up of 13 amino acids. This CDR3 is CASSAQGTGEQYV. CDR3 bases: TGTGCCAGCAGTGCTCAAGGGACAGGGGAGCAGTACGTC.

This clonotype was seen more than once but under ten times. The chain is built from TRBV6-5 and TRBJ2-3; 10 bases line up with TRBD1. The CDR3 is 14 amino acids. The ends lost 5 bases at V and 7 bases at J; junction bases unmatched: 6. From germline, CDR1 is MNHEY and CDR2 SVGAGI. CDR3 in DNA: TGTGCCAGCAGTACCCGACAGGGGGCGTATACGCAGTATTTT. Protein product: CASSTRQGAYTQYF.

The J gene is TRBJ1-4, the V gene TRBV19, with a possible D match to TRBD1 (5 bases). Germline CDR1 reads LNHDA; CDR2 reads SQIVND (reference sequence). The CDR3 is 16 amino acids. The V and J ends lost 8 bases and 6 bases respectively, with 22 bases between them. The CDR3 region is CASAGTVNSIHEKLFF. In DNA, the CDR3 is TGTGCCAGTGCCGGGACGGTCAACTCGATTCATGAAAAACTGTTTTTT.

The rearrangement links TRBV4-2 to TRBJ2-2; maybe TRBD2 (6 bases). V lost 1 base and J 7 bases, leaving 16 bases between the germline ends. Germline lookup yields CDR1 LGHNA and CDR2 YNFKEQ. The CDR3 runs 16 residues. The CDR3 bases are TGTGCCAGCAGCCAAGGGGGGACTCCGGGTATCGGGGAGCTGTTTTTT. It encodes CASSQGGTPGIGELFF.

The rearrangement links TRBV20-1 to TRBJ2-5; 7 bases fit TRBD1. The CDR3 totals 15 residues. Germline values: CDR1 DFQATT, CDR2 SNEGSKA (reference sequence). Trimming took 4 bases from V and 4 from J; bases not matched to a gene: 12. In nucleotides, the CDR3 is TGCAGTGCTAAAACCAGGGGGACCGAGGCAGAGACCCAGTACTTC. Amino acid sequence: CSAKTRGTEAETQYF.